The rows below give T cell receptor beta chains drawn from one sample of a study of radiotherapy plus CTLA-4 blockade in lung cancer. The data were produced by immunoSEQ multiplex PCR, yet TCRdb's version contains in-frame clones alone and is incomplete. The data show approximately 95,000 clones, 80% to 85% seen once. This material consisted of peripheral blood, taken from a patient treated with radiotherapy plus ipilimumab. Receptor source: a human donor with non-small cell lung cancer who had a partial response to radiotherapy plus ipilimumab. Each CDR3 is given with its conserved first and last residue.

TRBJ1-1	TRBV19	CASSQGWRTEAFF
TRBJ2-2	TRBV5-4	CASSLNSLPGELFF
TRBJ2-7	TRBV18	CASSATTDYEQYF
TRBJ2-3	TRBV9	CASSSQPLAGGYASTDTQYF
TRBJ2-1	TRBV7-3	CASSPGTSGFNEQFF
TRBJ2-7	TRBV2	CASTMDRVRYEQYF
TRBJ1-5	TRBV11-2	CASSPGVRGRWGPNQPQHF
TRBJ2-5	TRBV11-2	CASSPSRGGPIQETQYF
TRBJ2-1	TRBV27	CASSGQGAYNEQFF
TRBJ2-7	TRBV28	CASSSGQAKGEQYF
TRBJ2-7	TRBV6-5	CASKQPQGEQYF
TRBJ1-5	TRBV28	CASSPHPISLGQPQHF
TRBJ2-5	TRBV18	CASSPSGTSLETQYF
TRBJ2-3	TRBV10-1	CASSGGLTDTQYF
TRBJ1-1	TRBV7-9	CASSQQDSTEAFF
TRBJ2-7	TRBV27	CASSLLRGTSGSKEQYF
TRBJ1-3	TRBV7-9	CASSLTGTSGNTIYF
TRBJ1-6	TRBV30	CAWSVPPDRGSPLHF